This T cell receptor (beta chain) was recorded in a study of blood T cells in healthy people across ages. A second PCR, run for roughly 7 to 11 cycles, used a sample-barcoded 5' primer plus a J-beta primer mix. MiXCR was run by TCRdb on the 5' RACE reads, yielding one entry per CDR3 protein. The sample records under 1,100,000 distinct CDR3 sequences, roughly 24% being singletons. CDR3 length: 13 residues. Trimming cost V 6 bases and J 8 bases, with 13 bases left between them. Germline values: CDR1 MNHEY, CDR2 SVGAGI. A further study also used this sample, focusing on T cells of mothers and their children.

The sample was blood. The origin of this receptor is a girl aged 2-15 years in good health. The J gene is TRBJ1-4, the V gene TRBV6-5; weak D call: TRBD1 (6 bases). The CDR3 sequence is CASRIQGEEKLFF. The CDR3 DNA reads TGTGCCAGCAGAATACAGGGAGAGGAAAAACTGTTTTTT.